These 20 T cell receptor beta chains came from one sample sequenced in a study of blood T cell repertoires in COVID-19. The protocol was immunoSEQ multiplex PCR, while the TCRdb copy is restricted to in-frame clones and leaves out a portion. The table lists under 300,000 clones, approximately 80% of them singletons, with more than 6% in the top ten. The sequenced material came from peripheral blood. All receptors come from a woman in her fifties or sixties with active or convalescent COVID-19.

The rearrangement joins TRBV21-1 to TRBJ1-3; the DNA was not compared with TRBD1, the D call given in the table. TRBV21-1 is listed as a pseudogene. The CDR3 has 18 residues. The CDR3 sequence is CASSKLGDDRDGGNTIYF. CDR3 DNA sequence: TGTGCCAGCAGCAAACTAGGGGATGACAGGGACGGGGGAAACACCATATATTTT.

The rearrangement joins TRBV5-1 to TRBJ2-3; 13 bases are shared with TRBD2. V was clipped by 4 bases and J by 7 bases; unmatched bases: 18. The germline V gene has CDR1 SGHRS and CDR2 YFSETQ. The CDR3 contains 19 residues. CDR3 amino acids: CASSPGLAGAPATANTQYF. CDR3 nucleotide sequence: TGCGCCAGCAGCCCAGGACTAGCGGGAGCTCCCGCCACAGCAAATACGCAGTATTTT.

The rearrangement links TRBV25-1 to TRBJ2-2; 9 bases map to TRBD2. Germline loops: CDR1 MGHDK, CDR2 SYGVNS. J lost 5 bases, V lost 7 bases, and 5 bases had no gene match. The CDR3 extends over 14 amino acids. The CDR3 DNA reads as TGTGCCAGCAACCCTAGCGGGACTACCGGGGAGCTGTTTTTT. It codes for CASNPSGTTGELFF.

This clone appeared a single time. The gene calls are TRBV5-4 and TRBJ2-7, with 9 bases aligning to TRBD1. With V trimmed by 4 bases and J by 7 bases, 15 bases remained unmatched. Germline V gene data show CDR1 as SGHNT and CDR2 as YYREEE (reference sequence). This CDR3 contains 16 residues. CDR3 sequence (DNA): TGTGCCAGCAGCCACCCCACACAGGGACAGGGTCGAGAGCAGTACTTC. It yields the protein CASSHPTQGQGREQYF.

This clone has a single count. CDR3 coding DNA: TGTGCCAGCAGCCCCACTAGGCGGGAGGCGTCCTACGAGCAGTACTTC. It yields the protein CASSPTRREASYEQYF. The chain combines TRBV3-1 (or the pseudogene TRBV3-2) with TRBJ2-7, with 8 bases identical to TRBD2. Germline lookup yields CDR1 LGHDT and CDR2 YNNKEL (reference sequence). Unmatched junction bases numbered 9, after V lost 4 bases and J lost 1 base. The CDR3 has 16 residues.

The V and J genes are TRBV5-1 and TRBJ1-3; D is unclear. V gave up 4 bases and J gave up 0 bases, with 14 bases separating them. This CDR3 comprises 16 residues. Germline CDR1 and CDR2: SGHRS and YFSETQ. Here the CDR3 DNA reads TGCGCCAGCAGCCTCACTCAGGCCCTCTCTGGAAACACCATATATTTT. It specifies CASSLTQALSGNTIYF.

The DNA for the CDR3 is TGCGCCAGCAGCCCCCTGGGGGGGGGCGCGAACACCGGGGAGCTGTTTTTT. It translates to CASSPLGGGANTGELFF. The chain links TRBV5-1 to TRBJ2-2; tentatively, D is TRBD2 (7 bases). Germline V CDR1 and CDR2: SGHRS, YFSETQ. Trimming took 4 bases from V and 0 from J, leaving 16 bases between them. CDR3 size: 17 residues.

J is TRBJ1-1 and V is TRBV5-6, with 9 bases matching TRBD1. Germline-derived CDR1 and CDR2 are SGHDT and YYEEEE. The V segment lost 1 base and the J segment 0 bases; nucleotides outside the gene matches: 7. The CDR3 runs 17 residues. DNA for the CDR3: TGTGCCAGCAGCTTGACAGGGGGCGGTCGGTTGAACACTGAAGCTTTCTTT. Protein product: CASSLTGGGRLNTEAFF.

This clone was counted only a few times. The CDR3 nucleotides read TGTGCCAGCAGCTTGGTACAGTCTAACTATGGCTACACCTTC. Translation gives CASSLVQSNYGYTF. The J gene is TRBJ1-2, the V gene TRBV5-6; D remains unclear. This CDR3 contains 14 residues. Trimming shortened V by 0 bases and J by 0 bases, and 6 bases separated the two germline ends. The germline CDR1 and CDR2 sequences are SGHDT and YYEEEE. Combining the CDR3 with reference TRBV5-6 and TRBJ1-2 gives the whole variable domain DAGVTQSPTHLIKTRGQQVTLRCSPKSGHDTVSWYQQALGQGPQFIFQYYEEEERQRGNFPDRFSGHQFPNYSSELNVNALLLGDSALYLCASSLVQSNYGYTFGSGTRLTVV.

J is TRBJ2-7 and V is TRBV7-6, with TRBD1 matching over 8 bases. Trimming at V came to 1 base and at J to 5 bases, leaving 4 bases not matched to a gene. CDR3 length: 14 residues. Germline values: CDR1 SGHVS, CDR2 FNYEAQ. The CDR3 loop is CASSLGQGYDEQYF. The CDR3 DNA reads TGTGCCAGCAGCTTAGGACAGGGGTACGACGAGCAGTACTTC.

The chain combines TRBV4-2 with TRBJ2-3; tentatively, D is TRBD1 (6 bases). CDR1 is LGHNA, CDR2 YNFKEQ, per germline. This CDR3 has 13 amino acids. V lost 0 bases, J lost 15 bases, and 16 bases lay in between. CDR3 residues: CASSQDAGGRLYF. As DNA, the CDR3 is TGTGCCAGCAGCCAAGATGCTGGGGGCCGGCTTTATTTT.

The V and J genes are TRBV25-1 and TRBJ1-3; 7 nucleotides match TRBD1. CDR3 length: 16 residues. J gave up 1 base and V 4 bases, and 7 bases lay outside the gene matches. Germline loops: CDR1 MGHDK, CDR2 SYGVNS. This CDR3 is CASSAPYRGSGNTIYF. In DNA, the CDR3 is TGTGCCAGCAGTGCGCCATACAGGGGATCTGGAAACACCATATATTTT.

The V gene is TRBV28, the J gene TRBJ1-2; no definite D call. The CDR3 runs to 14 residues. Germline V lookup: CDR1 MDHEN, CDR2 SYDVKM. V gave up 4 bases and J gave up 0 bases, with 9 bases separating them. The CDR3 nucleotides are TGTGCCAGCAGTTCTGGACTAACTAACTATGGCTACACCTTC. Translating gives CASSSGLTNYGYTF.

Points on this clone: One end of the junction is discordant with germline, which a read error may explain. In DNA, the CDR3 is TGTGCCAGCAGCATCGGGACTAGCGGGGTAGTACTCTTC. The encoded protein is CASSIGTSGVVLF. The genes are TRBV9 and TRBJ2-1; 13 positions agree with TRBD2. The CDR3 loop spans 13 amino acids. Germline loops: CDR1 SGDLS, CDR2 YYNGEE.

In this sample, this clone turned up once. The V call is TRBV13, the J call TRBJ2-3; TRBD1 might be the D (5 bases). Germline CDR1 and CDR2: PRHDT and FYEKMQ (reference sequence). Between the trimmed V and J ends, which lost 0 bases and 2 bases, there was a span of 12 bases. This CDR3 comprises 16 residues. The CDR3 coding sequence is TGTGCCAGCAGCTTAGGCCTTGCGGACAACACAGATACGCAGTATTTT. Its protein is CASSLGLADNTDTQYF.

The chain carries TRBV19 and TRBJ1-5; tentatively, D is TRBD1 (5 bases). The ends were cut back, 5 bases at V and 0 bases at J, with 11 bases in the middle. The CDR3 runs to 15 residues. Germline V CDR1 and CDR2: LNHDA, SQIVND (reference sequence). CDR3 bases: TGTGCCAGTAGTGCGCCAGGGTTTAGCAATCAGCCCCAGCATTTT. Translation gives CASSAPGFSNQPQHF.

CDR3 loop: CASRSLGGSGTDTQYF. The CDR3 DNA reads as TGTGCCAGCAGATCCCTCGGGGGGAGTGGCACAGATACGCAGTATTTT. The rearrangement joins TRBV7-8 to TRBJ2-3; 7 bases are a match to TRBD2. The length of the CDR3 is 16 residues. Trimming at V came to 6 bases and at J to 1 base, leaving 10 bases not matched to a gene. CDR1 and CDR2 from the germline V gene are SGHVS and FQNEAQ.

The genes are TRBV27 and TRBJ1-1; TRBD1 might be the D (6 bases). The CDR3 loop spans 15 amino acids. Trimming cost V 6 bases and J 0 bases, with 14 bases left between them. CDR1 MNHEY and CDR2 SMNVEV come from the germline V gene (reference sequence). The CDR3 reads CASRRTGSMNTEAFF. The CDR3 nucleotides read TGTGCCAGCAGGAGAACAGGGTCCATGAACACTGAAGCTTTCTTT.

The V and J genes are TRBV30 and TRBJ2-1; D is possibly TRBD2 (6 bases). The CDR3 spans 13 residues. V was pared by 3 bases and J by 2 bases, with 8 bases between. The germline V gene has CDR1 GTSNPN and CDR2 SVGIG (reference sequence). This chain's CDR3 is CAWSGGAYNEQFF. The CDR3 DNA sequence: TGTGCCTGGAGCGGCGGGGCCTACAATGAGCAGTTCTTC.

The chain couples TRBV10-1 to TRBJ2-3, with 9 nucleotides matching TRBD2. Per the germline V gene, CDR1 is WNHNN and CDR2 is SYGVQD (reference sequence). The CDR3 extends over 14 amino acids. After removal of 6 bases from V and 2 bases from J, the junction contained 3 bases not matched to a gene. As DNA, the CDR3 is TGCGCCAGCAGCGGCGGGGGGGTCACAGATACGCAGTATTTT. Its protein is CASSGGGVTDTQYF.